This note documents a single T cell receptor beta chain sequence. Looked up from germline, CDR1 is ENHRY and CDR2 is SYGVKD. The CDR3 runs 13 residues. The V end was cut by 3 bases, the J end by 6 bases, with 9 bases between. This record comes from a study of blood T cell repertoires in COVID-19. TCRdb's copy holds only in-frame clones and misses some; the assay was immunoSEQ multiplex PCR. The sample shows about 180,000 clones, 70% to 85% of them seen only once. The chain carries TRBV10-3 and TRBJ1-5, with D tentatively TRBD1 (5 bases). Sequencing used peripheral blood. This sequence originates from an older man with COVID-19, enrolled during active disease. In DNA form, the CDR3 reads TGTGCCATCAGTGAAAGACAGAGTCAGCCCCAGCATTTT. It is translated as CAISERQSQPQHF.